This paragraph reports one T cell receptor (beta chain). This clone was recorded once. What antigen it recognizes has not been identified. Base qualities are not at hand, and no much larger clone is one base apart. Before genomic DNA was extracted, regulatory T cells were isolated from blood as CD4+CD25-high CD127-low cells. Eight or nine healthy control donors served as the comparison group for repertoire analyses. Library generation was performed with the immunoSEQ multiplex PCR assay. Genomic DNA from the sorted T-cell subsets was used to amplify rearranged TCR beta chain products, which were then sequenced. The original pipeline was this. Shannon entropy and Simpson indices were used to measure how diverse the repertoire of productive TCR beta rearrangements was. To gauge clonal expansion, the frequencies of the 100 most abundant productive TCR beta clonotypes among total reads were added together. The TRB repertoires were scored with a self-reactivity index that is based on amino acid usage at CDR3beta positions 6 and 7. Two-way ANOVA was used for repertoire analyses, while Student t or Mann-Whitney tests were used for flow cytometric analyses. The immuneACCESS repertoire file appears here via TCRdb, limited to in-frame rearrangements. These files lack a portion of the clones; in checked studies, under half of the deficit traces to unresolved V genes, and the cause of the others is not known. From that table come the V and J calls and clone size; the DNA was used to work out D and trimming. The sample data list fewer than 10,000 clones, and approximately 88% of these were observed just once. The leading ten clones occupy 1.3% of the sample.

For CDR1 and CDR2, the germline V gene lists MDHEN and SYDVKM. Inclusive of the bounding cysteine and phenylalanine, the CDR3 is 14 residues long. The retained sequence is limited to the CDR3, 42 bases, with the frame set at the first base. At the junction V is shortened by 5 bases and J by 10 bases; bases outside the gene matches: 12. The data originate from a study of regulatory and conventional T cells in RAG deficiency (dated by TCRdb to 2016 to 2017). Regarding the complete study: High-throughput TCR beta sequencing was used to compare the diversity and composition of the Treg, conventional CD4+ and CD8+ T cell repertoires of RAG-deficient patients with those of healthy controls. Study-wide findings and limitations: RAG-deficient patients showed markedly lower Shannon entropy and higher Simpson indices than control T-cell subpopulations. In Omenn syndrome patients, sorted CD25-high CD127-low cells may represent peripherally activated cells rather than bona fide Treg cells. Compared with controls, Omenn syndrome and CID/AS patients had about 97-fold fewer unique TCR beta sequences in Treg cells, whereas the reduction in the other subsets was around 9.1-fold. For some subjects, some T-cell subset analyses were not performed. Shorter CDR3 lengths were found in all patient T-cell subsets, and >85% Treg-Tconv repertoire overlap at nucleotide and amino acid level was observed in Omenn syndrome patients.

These data are also associated with another study on regulatory T cells. The second publication reports: The multiplex PCR relied on 52 forward TRBV primers and 13 reverse TRBJ primers, and amplification bias was corrected through assay-based and computational methods. Patient repertoires showed restricted unique TRB V-J pairs and skewed V and J gene usage, most marked in regulatory T cells. The study compared T-cell receptor beta repertoires of sorted regulatory, conventional CD4+ and CD8+ T cells in CD3G-deficient patients with those in healthy controls. Ficoll density separation was used to isolate peripheral blood mononuclear cells. Rearranged TRB loci were amplified from genomic DNA by multiplex PCR within the immunoSEQ assay. Sequencing of the TRB amplicons was done on an Illumina HiSeq platform. Custom algorithms error-filtered the raw sequences and aligned the raw sequences to reference gene sequences, after which the immunoSEQ online tools were used for analysis. Frequencies of productive and nonproductive TRB rearrangements were evaluated among both unique and total sequences. For group comparisons, t tests, Mann-Whitney tests or two-way ANOVA were performed in Prism software.

In this chain, TRBV28 is recombined with TRBJ1-1, with 8 bases aligning to TRBD1. The origin of this receptor is a human donor in good health. Sequences were obtained from Tregs sorted from blood. The CDR3 region has the sequence CASSGPLRGLGAFF. In nucleotide form, the sequence is TGTGCCAGCAGTGGACCTCTCAGGGGGCTCGGAGCTTTCTTT.